In this sample, the clone carrying this TCR beta chain turned up many times. TCRdb re-called the RT-PCR reads with MiXCR, one entry per CDR3 protein. This sample has around 500,000 distinct CDR3 sequences, with roughly 9.7% found just once. The sample comes from a study of response to subunit inactivated influenza vaccine. The sample in question was PBMCs from blood, obtained 45 days after vaccination. This receptor was obtained from a man aged 45-65 years who received an inactivated influenza vaccine.

For the CDR3, the DNA is TGCGCCAGCAGCTTGCGTAAGGGTTTTAACGAGCAGTACTTC. Translating gives CASSLRKGFNEQYF. The genes are TRBV5-1 and TRBJ2-7, with D uncertain. The V gene's germline CDR1 is SGHRS and CDR2 YFSETQ. CDR3 length equals 14 residues. Trimming cost V 1 base and J 5 bases, with 13 bases left between them. Drawing the rest from reference TRBV5-1 and TRBJ2-7, the complete variable domain is KAGVTQTPRYLIKTRGQQVTLSCSPISGHRSVSWYQQTPGQGLQFLFEYFSETQRNKGNFPGRFSGRQFSNSRSEMNVSTLELGDSALYLCASSLRKGFNEQYFGPGTRLTVT.